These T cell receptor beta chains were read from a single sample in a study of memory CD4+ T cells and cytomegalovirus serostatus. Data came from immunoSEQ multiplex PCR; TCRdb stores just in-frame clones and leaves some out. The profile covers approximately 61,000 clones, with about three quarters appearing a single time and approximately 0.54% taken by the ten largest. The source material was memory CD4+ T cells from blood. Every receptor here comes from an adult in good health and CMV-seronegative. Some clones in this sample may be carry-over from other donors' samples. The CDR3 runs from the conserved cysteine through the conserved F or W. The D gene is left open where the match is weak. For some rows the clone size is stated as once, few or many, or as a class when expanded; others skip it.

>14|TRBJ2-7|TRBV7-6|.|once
TGTGCCAGCAGCCCCGGGACAAATCACTACGAGCAGTACTTC
CASSPGTNHYEQYF
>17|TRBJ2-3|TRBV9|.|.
TGTGCCAGCAGCGTAGGTAGCAGGTCCACTCCCACAGATACGCAGTATTTT
CASSVGSRSTPTDTQYF
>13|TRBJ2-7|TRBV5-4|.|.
TGTGCCAGCAGCTTCCAGGGCAGGCGCGAGCAGTACTTC
CASSFQGRREQYF
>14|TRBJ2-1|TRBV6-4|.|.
TGTGCCAGCAAGGAGGCCGTACAAAGCAATGAGCAGTTCTTC
CASKEAVQSNEQFF
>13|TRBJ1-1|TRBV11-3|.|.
TGTGCCAGCAGCTCGCAGAGGAACACTGAAGCTTTCTTT
CASSSQRNTEAFF
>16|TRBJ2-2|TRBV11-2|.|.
TGTGCCAGCAGCGAAGGGGCGCACCTGCTGACGGGGGAGCTGTTTTTT
CASSEGAHLLTGELFF
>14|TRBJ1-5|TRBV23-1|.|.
TGCGCCAGCAGTCCCCGGGACAGCAATCAGCCCCAGCATTTT
CASSPRDSNQPQHF
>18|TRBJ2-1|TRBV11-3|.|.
TGTGCCAGCAGCTTAGATCAAGGGGGATCGAGCTCCTACAATGAGCAGTTCTTC
CASSLDQGGSSSYNEQFF
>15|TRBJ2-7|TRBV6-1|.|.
TGTGCCAGCAGGCTACGGGACATAACTGCCTACGAGCAGTACTTC
CASRLRDITAYEQYF
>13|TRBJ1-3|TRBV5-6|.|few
TGTGCCAGCAGCTGGAACCCTGGAAACACCATATATTTT
CASSWNPGNTIYF
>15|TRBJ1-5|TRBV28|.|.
TGTGCCAGCAGTTGGCGAAGGTTGAGCAATCAGCCCCAGCATTTT
CASSWRRLSNQPQHF
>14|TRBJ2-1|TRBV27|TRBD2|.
TGTGCCAGCAGTCAGCGAACCGGGACTAGCGGGCGGTTCTTC
CASSQRTGTSGRFF
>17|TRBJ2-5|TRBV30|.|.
TGTGCCTGGAGTCGGGGTGGGACAACCCTTATCCAAGAGACCCAGTACTTC
CAWSRGGTTLIQETQYF
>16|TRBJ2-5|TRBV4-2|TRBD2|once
TGTGCCAGCAGCTGGAACCCAGCGGGAACCCAAGAGACCCAGTACTTC
CASSWNPAGTQETQYF
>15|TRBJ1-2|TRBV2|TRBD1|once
TGTGCCAGCAAGATCACAGGGGGTCAACTCTATGGCTACACCTTC
CASKITGGQLYGYTF
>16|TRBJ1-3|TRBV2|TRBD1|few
TGTGCCAGCAGTGTTGGGCCGGGACAGGACGGCAACACCATATATTTT
CASSVGPGQDGNTIYF
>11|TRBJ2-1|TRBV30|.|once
TGTGCCTGGAGTGTACCAAATGAGCAGTTCTTC
CAWSVPNEQFF
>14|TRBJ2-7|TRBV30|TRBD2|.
TGTGCCTGGAGTGTCCTAGCGGGAGGGGGGGAGCAGTACTTC
CAWSVLAGGGEQYF
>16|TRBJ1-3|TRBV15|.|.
TGTGCCACCAGCAGAGATCTAGTTGGAAAGGGAAACACCATATATTTT
CATSRDLVGKGNTIYF
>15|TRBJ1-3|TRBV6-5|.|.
TGTGCCAGCGGCCGTCAACGGCCCTCTGGAAACACCATATATTTT
CASGRQRPSGNTIYF
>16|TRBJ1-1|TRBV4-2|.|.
TGTGCCAGCAGCCAAAGGTCCGGTTTTCTGGGCACTGAAGCTTTCTTT
CASSQRSGFLGTEAFF
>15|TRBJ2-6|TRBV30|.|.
TGTGCCTCGAGTGGCCCAAGCTCTGGGGCCAACGTCCTGACTTTC
CASSGPSSGANVLTF
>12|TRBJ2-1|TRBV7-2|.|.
TGTGCCAGCAGCCTCCCCATGAGGTTCGGGTTCTTC
CASSLPMRFGFF
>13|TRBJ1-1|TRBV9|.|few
TGTGCCAGCAGCGCGTCCATGAACACTGAAGCTTTCTTT
CASSASMNTEAFF
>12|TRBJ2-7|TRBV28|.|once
TGTGCCAGCAGTTTATCCGAACACGAGCAGTACTTC
CASSLSEHEQYF
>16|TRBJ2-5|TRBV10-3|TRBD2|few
TGTGCCATCAGTTCCACCTTAGCGGGAGAGGAAGAGACCCAGTACTTC
CAISSTLAGEEETQYF
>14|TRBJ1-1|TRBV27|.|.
TGTGCCAGCAGTTTATCCGCGTTTTCGGCTGAAGCTTTCTTT
CASSLSAFSAEAFF
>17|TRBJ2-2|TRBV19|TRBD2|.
TGTGCCAGTAGTATAGGTCCTAGCGGGGGATACACCGGGGAGCTGTTTTTT
CASSIGPSGGYTGELFF
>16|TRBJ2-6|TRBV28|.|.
TGTGCCAGCAGTGAGGGGTGGGGCTCTGGGGCCAACGTCCTGACTTTC
CASSEGWGSGANVLTF
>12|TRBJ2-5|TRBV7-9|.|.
TGTGCCAGCAGCTTACAGCAAGAGACCCAGTACTTC
CASSLQQETQYF
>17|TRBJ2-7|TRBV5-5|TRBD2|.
TGTGCCAGCAGCTTGCCCGTGACTAGCGGGCCTACCTACGAGCAGTACTTC
CASSLPVTSGPTYEQYF
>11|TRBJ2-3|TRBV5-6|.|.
TGTGCCAGCAGCCTGTTCCATACGCAGTATTTT
CASSLFHTQYF
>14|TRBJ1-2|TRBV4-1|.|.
TGCGCCAGCAGCCAACACAGGACGTCCTATGGCTACACCTTC
CASSQHRTSYGYTF
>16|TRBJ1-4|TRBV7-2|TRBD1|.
TGTGCCAGCAGCTTGGCCCCTCGGGACAGGTTTGAAAAACTGTTTTTT
CASSLAPRDRFEKLFF
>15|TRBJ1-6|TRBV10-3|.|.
TGTGCCATCAGTGATAGGGAGGGGAGCAATTCACCCCTCCACTTT
CAISDREGSNSPLHF
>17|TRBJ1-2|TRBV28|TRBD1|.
TGTGCCAGCAGTTTAGAGGGGGCCGGGGGGTTCGACTATGGCTACACCTTC
CASSLEGAGGFDYGYTF
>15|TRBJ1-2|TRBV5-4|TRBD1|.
TGTGCCAGCAGCTTGGAGGGTTTCAGGGGGGGCGGCTACACCTTC
CASSLEGFRGGGYTF
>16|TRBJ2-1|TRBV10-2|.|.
TGCGCCAGCAGTGAGTATGCCAACCGGCCCTACAATGAGCAGTTCTTC
CASSEYANRPYNEQFF
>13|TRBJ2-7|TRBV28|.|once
TGTGCCAGCAGCCGGGGACGGGCCTACGAGCAGTACTTC
CASSRGRAYEQYF
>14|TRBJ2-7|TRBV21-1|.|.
TGTGCCAGCAGCCAACGTAACAGTAGCTACGAGCAGTACTTC
CASSQRNSSYEQYF
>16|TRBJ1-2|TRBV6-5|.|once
TGTGCCAGCAGTTATAGATGGGGGCTCGTCCCCTATGGCTACACCTTC
CASSYRWGLVPYGYTF
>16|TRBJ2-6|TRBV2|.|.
TGTGCCAGCAGTGAATCCCCAAATCCTGGGGCCAACGTCCTGACTTTC
CASSESPNPGANVLTF
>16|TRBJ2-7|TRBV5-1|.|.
TGCGCCAGCAGCTTGGAAGCGGTTCAGGGTGGGTACGAGCAGTACTTC
CASSLEAVQGGYEQYF
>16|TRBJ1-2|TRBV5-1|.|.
TGCGCCAGCAGCTTGGAAATGACGGGATCAAGCTATGGCTACACCTTC
CASSLEMTGSSYGYTF
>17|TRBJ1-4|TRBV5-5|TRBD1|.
TGTGCCAGCAGCTGGGACAGGGGGAGGTCTACTAATGAAAAACTGTTTTTT
CASSWDRGRSTNEKLFF
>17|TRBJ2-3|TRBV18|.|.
TGTGCCAGCTCCCCACTTGGTTACGGAGCCAGCCAAACCTCACAGTATTTT
CASSPLGYGASQTSQYF
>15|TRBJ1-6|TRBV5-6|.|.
TGTGCCAGCAGCTTGGAGTCGGGGTCTGGGTCACCCCTCCACTTT
CASSLESGSGSPLHF
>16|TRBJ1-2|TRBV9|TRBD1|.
TGTGCCAGCAGCGTCGGGGGGGGGACAGGGGAATATGGCTACACCTTC
CASSVGGGTGEYGYTF
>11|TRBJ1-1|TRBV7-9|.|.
TGTGCCAGCCAGGAAAACACTGAAGCTTTCTTT
CASQENTEAFF
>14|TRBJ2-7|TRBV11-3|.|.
TGTGCCAGCGAAGGTTTGACCCCTACGAGGGAGCAGTACTTC
CASEGLTPTREQYF
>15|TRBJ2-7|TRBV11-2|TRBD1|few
TGTGCCAGCAGAGACCTCGGACAGGCTCTCTACGAGCAGTACTTC
CASRDLGQALYEQYF
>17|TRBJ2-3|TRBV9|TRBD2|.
TGTGCCAGCAGCATTCGGACTAGCGGGACCCCCACAGATACGCAGTATTTT
CASSIRTSGTPTDTQYF
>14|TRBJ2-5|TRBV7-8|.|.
TGTGCCAGCAGCCGGAGGGTCAGCGAAGAGACCCAGTACTTC
CASSRRVSEETQYF
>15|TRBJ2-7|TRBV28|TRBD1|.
TGTGCCAGCAGTTCCCCCGGCAGGGGGCCCCACGAGCAGTACTTC
CASSSPGRGPHEQYF
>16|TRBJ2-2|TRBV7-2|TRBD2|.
TGTGCCAGCAGCTTAGCGCCGGGACTAGACTCCGGGGAGCTGTTTTTT
CASSLAPGLDSGELFF
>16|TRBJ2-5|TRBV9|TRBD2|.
TGTGCCAGCTCCCTTAGTACCGGGGGGTACCAAGAGACCCAGTACTTC
CASSLSTGGYQETQYF
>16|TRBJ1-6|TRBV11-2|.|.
TGTGCCAGCAGTCGACAGCGGAGCTCCTATAATTCACCCCTCCACTTT
CASSRQRSSYNSPLHF
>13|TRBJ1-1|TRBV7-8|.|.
TGTGCCAGCAGTCAGGGCCGGAACACTGAAGCTTTCTTT
CASSQGRNTEAFF
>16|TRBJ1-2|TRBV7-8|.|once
TGTGCCAGCAGCTTAGCACAGGCCACCCCCCCCTATGGCTACACCTTC
CASSLAQATPPYGYTF
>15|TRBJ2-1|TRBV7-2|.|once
TGTGCCAGCAGCGTTACTCGGACTTTTTACAATGAGCAGTTCTTC
CASSVTRTFYNEQFF